This T cell receptor (beta chain) was sequenced in a study of response to subunit inactivated influenza vaccine. Germline values: CDR1 GTSNPN, CDR2 SVGIG (reference sequence). The CDR3 extends over 15 amino acids. V was shortened by 0 bases and J by 2 bases, with 11 bases between the two germline ends. A few counts support this clonotype. Its specificity is not known. Broader study findings: Each seasonal influenza vaccination, the authors suggested, recruits few new T cells.

Each CDR3 protein gets one entry after TCRdb re-called the RT-PCR reads with MiXCR. The sample includes roughly 630,000 distinct CDR3 sequences, about 15% of them seen just once. The receptor was derived from a man aged 50 to 60 who received an inactivated influenza vaccine. The source material was PBMCs from blood, sampled roughly 15 days before vaccination. This chain connects TRBV30 to TRBJ1-5; D possibly corresponds to TRBD1 (5 bases). The DNA for the CDR3 is TGTGCCTGGAGTGTAGCAGGGATGGGCAATCAGCCCCAGCATTTT. This gives the protein CAWSVAGMGNQPQHF.